Described below is a single T cell receptor beta chain sequence and its context. Naive CD8 cells comprised CD45RO-negative, CCR7-positively selected cells, excluding terminally differentiated effector memory CD45RA+ cells. This entry belongs to a study of shared clonotypes between healthy human individuals. At the level of the study: The plates for each donor numbered three CD4 naive, three CD4 memory, two CD8 naive and one CD8 memory.

Investigators spread the genomic DNA of each subset evenly over several immunoSEQ plates. Sequenced by immunoSEQ multiplex PCR; TCRdb stores in-frame clones only, minus some. The sample records about 590,000 clones, nearly 97% being singletons. V shed 0 bases and J shed 5 bases, with 10 bases lying between them. The V gene's germline CDR1 is GTSNPN and CDR2 SVGIG (reference sequence). The CDR3 is 13 amino acids. The specimen sequenced was naive CD8+ T cells sorted from blood. The receptor's source is a woman younger than 45 in good health. The chain links TRBV30 to TRBJ2-5; D gene ambiguous. The CDR3 coding sequence is TGTGCCTGGAGTGTACGAGAGCTGGAGACCCAGTACTTC. It codes for CAWSVRELETQYF. The variable domain in full, with the rest retrieved from reference TRBV30 and TRBJ2-5, is SQTIHQWPATLVQPVGSPLSLECTVEGTSNPNLYWYRQAAGRGLQLLFYSVGIGQISSEVPQNLSASRPQDRQFILSSKKLLLSDSGFYLCAWSVRELETQYFGPGTRLLVL.